This T cell receptor beta chain was sequenced for a study of cytomegalovirus exposure and HLA in healthy donors. The wider study: Later analysis reported that the approximately 130 validation repertoires shared the platform of the approximately 670 first-cohort repertoires.

Sequencing used immunoSEQ multiplex PCR; TCRdb keeps in-frame clones, though not all of them. The sample includes some 110,000 clones, 88% seen only once; the top ten take 4.4%. Deletions cut 3 bases from V and 6 bases from J, with 12 bases between. From germline, CDR1 is MNHEY and CDR2 SMNVEV (reference sequence). The CDR3 spans 13 residues. General study findings and limits: The study flagged some 170 TCR beta chains as cytomegalovirus-associated. TCR clusters originating in the first cohort tended to co-occur in the approximately 130 validation repertoires, according to a later analysis.

This clone has more than one count but fewer than ten. Antigen unknown. The clonotype was recovered from a man aged 18 to 29 in good health and CMV-seropositive. Sequenced sample: PBMCs. V usage is TRBV27 and J usage is TRBJ2-7; D may be TRBD1 (6 bases). The CDR3 loop reads CASSLYRAGEQYF. The CDR3, as DNA: TGTGCCAGCAGTTTGTACAGGGCTGGCGAGCAGTACTTC.